These 26 T cell receptor beta chains share one sample of origin, sequenced in a study of cytomegalovirus exposure and HLA in healthy donors. A multiplex PCR was run with 60 Vbeta primers and 13 Jbeta primers. Measured with immunoSEQ multiplex PCR; TCRdb has only the in-frame clones, and not every one. The sample consists of around 180,000 clones, roughly four fifths of them appearing once. Sequencing was performed on PBMCs. The receptor source for this set is a man between 18 and 29 years old in good health and CMV-seronegative.

V gene TRBV5-1 combines with J gene TRBJ1-4; perhaps TRBD1 as D (5 bases). Germline CDR1 reads SGHRS; CDR2 reads YFSETQ. CDR3 length equals 14 residues. Trimming removed 0 bases from V and 8 bases from J, with 11 bases in between. CDR3 coding DNA: TGCGCCAGCAGCTTGGGGACAAGAGGAGAAAAACTGTTTTTT. Its protein product is CASSLGTRGEKLFF.

V and J are TRBV9 and TRBJ2-3; 8 positions match TRBD1. The CDR3 length is 15 residues. Germline V gene data show CDR1 as SGDLS and CDR2 as YYNGEE. Trimming at V came to 4 bases and at J to 2 bases, leaving 6 bases not matched to a gene. The CDR3 loop is CASSRGQGSTDTQYF. The CDR3 coding sequence is TGTGCCAGCAGCCGCGGACAGGGCTCCACAGATACGCAGTATTTT.

The J gene is TRBJ2-1, the V gene TRBV5-4; D is possibly TRBD1 (6 bases). CDR1 and CDR2 (germline): SGHNT, YYREEE (reference sequence). CDR3 length: 13 amino acids. V was cut by 4 bases and J by 8 bases, with 13 bases left in between. The CDR3 DNA sequence: TGTGCCAGCAGCCCGAGCAGGGGCTATGAGCAGTTCTTC. Encoded protein: CASSPSRGYEQFF.

The rearrangement joins TRBV7-9 to TRBJ1-6; perhaps TRBD1 as D (6 bases). The CDR3 totals 17 residues. The germline V gene encodes CDR1 SEHNR and CDR2 FQNEAQ (reference sequence). V was pared by 3 bases and J by 3 bases, with 15 bases between. The CDR3 DNA follows: TGTGCCAGCAGCTTGGGGGCAGGGATAAGCTATAATTCACCCCTCCACTTT. Translated: CASSLGAGISYNSPLHF.

V and J are TRBV7-2 and TRBJ1-1; 7 bases fit TRBD1. The CDR3 extends over 16 amino acids. CDR1 and CDR2 from the germline V gene are SGHTA and FQGNSA. Unmatched junction bases numbered 15, after V lost 5 bases and J lost 6 bases. CDR3 coding DNA: TGTGCCAGCAGCCCTTGGGACAGCTCCAAAAGCCCTGAAGCTTTCTTT. Amino acids: CASSPWDSSKSPEAFF.

The rearrangement links TRBV9 to TRBJ2-5; D uncertain. The CDR3 extends over 13 amino acids. In germline, CDR1 is SGDLS, CDR2 YYNGEE. V lost 0 bases and J lost 2, with 5 bases in between. The CDR3 sequence: CASSVGRQETQYF. The CDR3, as DNA: TGTGCCAGCAGCGTAGGTCGGCAAGAGACCCAGTACTTC.

The rearrangement links TRBV2 to TRBJ1-4; a possible D gene is TRBD1 (5 bases). Germline lookup yields CDR1 SNHLY and CDR2 FYNNEI. The CDR3 is 14 amino acids. V was clipped by 4 bases and J by 4 bases, with 10 bases between them. DNA of the CDR3: TGTGCCAGCAGTGTGCGGGGGGGTAATGAAAAACTGTTTTTT. Amino acid sequence: CASSVRGGNEKLFF.

The V and J genes are TRBV4-3 and TRBJ2-7; D gene ambiguous. Per germline, CDR1 LGHNA and CDR2 YSLEER. There are 16 residues in the CDR3. V was pared by 0 bases and J by 3 bases, with 15 bases between. The CDR3 spells CASSQDRYADNYEQYF. The CDR3 DNA sequence: TGCGCCAGCAGCCAAGATCGGTACGCTGATAACTACGAGCAGTACTTC.

V is TRBV10-2 and J is TRBJ2-1; TRBD1 is a possible D gene (6 bases). V dropped 10 bases and J dropped 0 bases, with 10 bases sitting between them. The CDR3 sequence is 13 residues long. Germline V gene lookup returns CDR1 WSHSY and CDR2 SAAADI. The DNA of the CDR3 is TGCGCCACCCAGGGGAGCTCCTACAATGAGCAGTTCTTC. Translation: CATQGSSYNEQFF.

With respect to this clone: Other DNA sequences in this sample translate to the same CDR3. The chain carries TRBV18 and TRBJ2-7; TRBD2 aligns across 7 bases. CDR1 and CDR2 (germline): KGHSH, LQKENI. The J segment lost 5 bases and the V segment lost 3 bases, leaving 1 base of the junction unmatched. The CDR3 has 12 residues. CDR3 protein: CASSPGGDEQYF. The CDR3 DNA reads as TGTGCCAGCTCACCGGGGGGGGACGAGCAGTACTTC.

This chain connects TRBV5-1 to TRBJ1-5; 7 bases line up with TRBD1. Germline trimming cut 4 bases from V and 5 bases from J; bases unmatched to any gene: 9. There are 15 residues in the CDR3. CDR1 SGHRS and CDR2 YFSETQ come from the germline V gene. The CDR3 loop is CASSGSTGFHQPQHF. The CDR3 DNA sequence: TGCGCCAGCAGCGGATCGACAGGGTTTCATCAGCCCCAGCATTTT.

In its sample, this clone was seen a few times. The chain links TRBV7-2 to TRBJ2-7, with 12 bases matching TRBD1. The CDR3 extends over 15 amino acids. Trimming at V came to 5 bases and at J to 6 bases, leaving 8 bases not matched to a gene. Per the germline V gene, CDR1 is SGHTA and CDR2 is FQGNSA. The CDR3 coding sequence is TGTGCCAGCAGCGCGGGGACAGGGGGCTTGAGCGAGCAGTACTTC. This translates into CASSAGTGGLSEQYF.

Of note for this clone: At one boundary the junction diverges from the germline segment, which might be a read error. V usage is TRBV7-9 and J usage is TRBJ2-5, with 8 bases lining up with TRBD1. The CDR3 contains 15 residues. CDR1 and CDR2 (germline): SEHNR, FQNEAQ (reference sequence). The DNA for the CDR3 is TGTTCCAGCGGACATTCTCGGACAGGGAAAGAGACCCAGTACTTC. It codes for CSSGHSRTGKETQYF.

The V gene is TRBV29-1, the J gene TRBJ1-4; 10 nucleotides align to TRBD1. Per germline, CDR1 SQVTM and CDR2 ANQGSEA. J lost 3 bases, V lost 4 bases, and 5 bases had no gene match. CDR3 length: 15 residues. CDR3 nucleotide sequence: TGCAGCGTTGGTGGGACAGGGGTGTCTAATGAAAAACTGTTTTTT. This translates into CSVGGTGVSNEKLFF.

The chain carries TRBV30 and TRBJ2-1, with a weak D call TRBD1 (6 bases). This CDR3 spans 12 amino acids. Germline V CDR1 and CDR2: GTSNPN, SVGIG (reference sequence). V dropped 1 base and J dropped 9 bases, with 10 bases sitting between them. CDR3 amino acids: CAWSAGAGEQFF. DNA for the CDR3: TGTGCCTGGAGTGCAGGGGCCGGTGAGCAGTTCTTC.

The chain recombines TRBV19 with TRBJ1-3; a possible D gene is TRBD1 (6 bases). Germline loops: CDR1 LNHDA, CDR2 SQIVND (reference sequence). This CDR3 comprises 16 residues. V was pared by 6 bases and J by 0 bases, with 15 bases between. The DNA for the CDR3 is TGTGCCAGTAGGATCCGGGACACCTACTCTGGAAACACCATATATTTT. Its protein product is CASRIRDTYSGNTIYF.

This clone was detected a few times. The chain has TRBV2 and TRBJ2-1, with a possible D match to TRBD1 (6 bases). Germline loops: CDR1 SNHLY, CDR2 FYNNEI. This CDR3 has 15 amino acids. V lost 7 bases and J lost 9, with 22 bases in between. CDR3 amino acids: CASKEMAGAKVEQFF. CDR3 DNA: TGTGCCAGCAAAGAAATGGCAGGGGCTAAGGTTGAGCAGTTCTTC.

This rearrangement joins TRBV15 to TRBJ2-7; weak D call: TRBD2 (6 bases). The CDR3 is 14 amino acids. Germline V gene sequence: CDR1 LNHNV, CDR2 YYDKDF (reference sequence). V shed 5 bases and J shed 5 bases, with 16 bases lying between them. The CDR3 DNA reads TGTGCCACCAGCGTCGGGGGAGCGTCGGACGAGCAGTACTTC. Its translation is CATSVGGASDEQYF.

The chain uses TRBV11-2 and TRBJ1-1, with D tentatively TRBD1 (6 bases). CDR1 and CDR2 from the germline V gene are SGHAT and FQNNGV. The V gene lost 5 bases and the J gene lost 0 bases, with 16 bases spanning the gap. CDR3 size: 16 residues. The CDR3: CASSPQRQVLNTEAFF. CDR3 in DNA: TGTGCCAGCAGCCCTCAGAGACAGGTGCTGAACACTGAAGCTTTCTTT. The full variable domain, with the rest looked up from reference TRBV11-2 and TRBJ1-1, is EAGVAQSPRYKIIEKRQSVAFWCNPISGHATLYWYQQILGQGPKLLIQFQNNGVVDDSQLPKDRFSAERLKGVDSTLKIQPAKLEDSAVYLCASSPQRQVLNTEAFFGQGTRLTVV.

In this sample, this clone turned up a few times. The V and J genes are TRBV5-6 and TRBJ2-7; D not certain. V lost 1 base and J lost 1, with 3 bases in between. The CDR3 spans 12 residues. CDR1 and CDR2 from the germline V gene are SGHDT and YYEEEE. CDR3: CASSLYSYEQYF. The CDR3 DNA reads as TGTGCCAGCAGCTTGTATTCCTACGAGCAGTACTTC.

To note about this clone: The same CDR3 also results from other DNA sequences found in this sample. V is TRBV10-3 and J is TRBJ2-3; 10 nucleotides align to TRBD1. Per germline, CDR1 ENHRY and CDR2 SYGVKD. CDR3 length: 16 residues. The trim removed 3 bases at V and 0 bases at J, leaving 3 bases unmatched. The CDR3 bases are TGTGCCATCAGTGAACCGGGACAGGGGAGCACAGATACGCAGTATTTT. As protein: CAISEPGQGSTDTQYF.

The CDR3 nucleotides are TGTGCCAGCAGTCTAAAACCTGATTATAGCAATCAGCCCCAGCATTTT. Translation: CASSLKPDYSNQPQHF. The chain carries TRBV27 and TRBJ1-5; D gene ambiguous. This CDR3 is 16 amino acids long. Germline CDR1 reads MNHEY; CDR2 reads SMNVEV (reference sequence). V was pared by 5 bases and J by 0 bases, with 14 bases between.

V gene TRBV19 combines with J gene TRBJ2-2; weak D call: TRBD2 (5 bases). Per the germline V gene, CDR1 is LNHDA and CDR2 is SQIVND (reference sequence). The CDR3 is 14 residues long. The ends were cut back, 6 bases at V and 1 base at J, with 9 bases in the middle. CDR3 sequence reads: CASRGSLNTGELFF. In nucleotides, the CDR3 is TGTGCCAGTAGAGGGAGTCTGAACACCGGGGAGCTGTTTTTT.

This clone was observed a handful of times. This chain links TRBV6-1 with TRBJ1-2; TRBD1 is a possible D gene (5 bases). V was trimmed by 1 base and J by 4 bases, leaving 13 bases between them. The CDR3 spans 15 residues. Per germline, CDR1 MNHNS and CDR2 SASEGT. CDR3 loop: CASSEDGRVSYGYTF. Written as DNA, the CDR3 is TGTGCCAGCAGTGAAGACGGCAGGGTGTCCTATGGCTACACCTTC.

This clone has a single count. The chain uses TRBV9 and TRBJ2-5; weak D call: TRBD1 (6 bases). CDR1 is SGDLS and CDR2 is YYNGEE in the germline V gene. Trimming took 0 bases from V and 2 from J, leaving 11 bases between them. The CDR3 contains 15 residues. The CDR3 protein is CASSVEGHRQETQYF. CDR3 sequence (DNA): TGTGCCAGCAGCGTAGAGGGACATCGACAAGAGACCCAGTACTTC.

This chain joins TRBV19 and TRBJ2-7; 9 bases line up with TRBD1. V gave up 4 bases and J gave up 4 bases; unmatched junction bases: 8. Per the germline V gene, CDR1 is LNHDA and CDR2 is SQIVND (reference sequence). This CDR3 has 15 amino acids. CDR3 sequence reads: CASSTPGTGLYEQYF. The CDR3 region has the DNA TGTGCCAGTAGTACCCCCGGGACAGGGCTTTACGAGCAGTACTTC.